This TCR beta chain was identified in a study of OX40 agonist ivuxolimab in advanced cancers. Regarding the study as a whole: Among the lowest peripheral clonal expansion occurred in 0.1-3.0 mg/kg partial responders.

As for this clone: Its antigen is not identified.

TCRdb's copy holds only in-frame clones and misses some; the assay was immunoSEQ multiplex PCR. This table holds tens of thousands of clones, 88% found once. Germline-derived CDR1 and CDR2 are SGHTA and FQGNSA. The V end was cut by 3 bases, the J end by 0 bases, with 12 bases between. The CDR3 extends over 15 amino acids. This sequence originates from an adult with an advanced solid tumor such as melanoma, head and neck, liver or kidney cancer. Sequencing was performed on CD4+ or CD8+ T cells sorted from blood, taken in a trial of the OX40 agonist ivuxolimab. This chain uses TRBV7-2 with TRBJ2-7; D possibly corresponds to TRBD2 (6 bases). CDR3 nucleotide sequence: TGTGCCAGCAGCTTCGCGGGGCTGGCCTCCTACGAGCAGTACTTC. Its translation is CASSFAGLASYEQYF.